Listed here are 27 T cell receptor beta chains from one sample, sequenced in a study of blood T cell repertoires in COVID-19 (dated by TCRdb to 2019 to 2021). Receptor libraries were prepared by the immunoSEQ multiplex PCR assay. Here the immuneACCESS table is served through TCRdb, limited to in-frame sequences with V and J called. Missing clones are a known gap in these copies; in checked studies unresolved V genes cover under half, and the rest lacks a known reason. Within this sample are tens of thousands of clones, with over 75% of them counted one time only. Of the sample, under 4.5% is held by the ten largest clones. The sample comprised peripheral blood. The source of these receptors is a woman aged 60-75 years with acute or convalescent COVID-19.

This sequence joins TRBV11-3 and TRBJ2-2; D is unclear. Looked up from germline, CDR1 is SGHNT and CDR2 is YENEEA. The V gene lost 2 bases and the J gene lost 4 bases, with 8 bases spanning the gap. The CDR3 sequence is 14 residues long. The CDR3 bases are TGTGCCAGCAGCTTATCTAGTATCACCGGGGAGCTGTTTTTT. Encoded protein: CASSLSSITGELFF.

This clone occurred a few times. V gene TRBV29-1 combines with J gene TRBJ1-2, with D possibly TRBD1 on 5 matching bases. CDR1 is SQVTM and CDR2 is ANQGSEA in the germline V gene. This CDR3 contains 12 residues. The V end was cut by 8 bases, the J end by 0 bases, with 10 bases between. The CDR3 DNA sequence: TGCAGCTCCTCACAGGCTAACTATGGCTACACCTTC. Its protein product is CSSSQANYGYTF. Supplemented by reference TRBV29-1 and TRBJ1-2, the full variable domain reads SAVISQKPSRDICQRGTSLTIQCQVDSQVTMMFWYRQQPGQSLTLIATANQGSEATYESGFVIDKFPISRPNLTFSTLTVSNMSPEDSSIYLCSSSQANYGYTFGSGTRLTVV.

This clone has a handful of counts. The rearrangement uses TRBV2 and TRBJ2-1, with D unclear. The V gene lost 6 bases and the J gene lost 8 bases, with 11 bases spanning the gap. CDR1 is SNHLY and CDR2 is FYNNEI in the germline V gene. This CDR3 is 12 amino acids long. The CDR3 reads CASSSGEDEQFF. The CDR3, as DNA: TGTGCCAGCAGCTCGGGTGAGGATGAGCAGTTCTTC.

The gene calls are TRBV19 and TRBJ1-2; unclear D gene. Germline CDR1 LNHDA, CDR2 SQIVND (reference sequence). CDR3 length equals 14 residues. The V and J ends lost 2 bases and 3 bases respectively, with 10 bases between them. CDR3: CASSITKRDYGYTF. The CDR3 DNA follows: TGTGCCAGTAGTATAACGAAGAGGGACTATGGCTACACCTTC.

This chain joins TRBV2 and TRBJ1-5, with TRBD1 matching over 8 bases. V lost 5 bases to trimming and J lost 4 bases; unmatched junction nucleotides: 7. Per germline, CDR1 SNHLY and CDR2 FYNNEI. The CDR3 runs 15 residues. As DNA, the CDR3 is TGTGCCAGCAGTTACCGGGACAGGCGGAATCAGCCCCAGCATTTT. Translation: CASSYRDRRNQPQHF.

The chain has TRBV7-9 and TRBJ1-1; 8 nucleotides line up with TRBD1. V trimming: 6 bases; J trimming: 4 bases; junction bases outside the gene matches: 7. CDR3 length equals 14 residues. Germline loops: CDR1 SEHNR, CDR2 FQNEAQ (reference sequence). The CDR3 DNA reads as TGTGCCAGCAGTCCGACAGGGGACCTCACTGAAGCTTTCTTT. Protein product: CASSPTGDLTEAFF. Combining the CDR3 with reference TRBV7-9 and TRBJ1-1 gives the whole variable domain DTGVSQNPRHKITKRGQNVTFRCDPISEHNRLYWYRQTLGQGPEFLTYFQNEAQLEKSRLLSDRFSAERPKGSFSTLEIQRTEQGDSAMYLCASSPTGDLTEAFFGQGTRLTVV.

This sequence joins TRBV7-2 and TRBJ1-1; 8 nucleotides align to TRBD1. The CDR3 is made up of 21 amino acids. J gave up 7 bases and V 0 bases, and 25 bases lay outside the gene matches. The germline V gene encodes CDR1 SGHTA and CDR2 FQGNSA. In DNA, the CDR3 is TGTGCCAGCAGCTTAGCCTCCCTAACAGGGGGACGCAGGAGAGGGAAGGGTGAAGCTTTCTTT. Translated: CASSLASLTGGRRRGKGEAFF.

The CDR3 is CASSQGQGRTEAFF. As DNA, the CDR3 is TGTGCCAGCTCACAGGGACAGGGAAGGACTGAAGCTTTCTTT. The rearrangement uses TRBV18 and TRBJ1-1; 9 positions match TRBD1. This CDR3 region has 14 residues. V gave up 4 bases and J gave up 5 bases; unmatched junction bases: 5. CDR1 KGHSH and CDR2 LQKENI come from the germline V gene.

The rearrangement joins TRBV7-9 to TRBJ2-1; 9 bases are a match to TRBD2. This CDR3 is 17 amino acids long. Germline CDR1 is SEHNR and CDR2 is FQNEAQ (reference sequence). V shed 8 bases, J shed 6 bases, and the junction held 17 bases outside the gene matches. The CDR3 reads CASFPSRLAAPPNEQFF. As DNA, the CDR3 is TGTGCCAGCTTCCCTTCTCGACTAGCGGCCCCACCCAATGAGCAGTTCTTC.

The chain joins TRBV7-2 to TRBJ1-2; D is possibly TRBD1 (5 bases). Trimming took 5 bases from V and 3 from J, leaving 13 bases between them. The CDR3 spans 14 residues. Germline V gives CDR1 SGHTA, CDR2 FQGNSA. Here the CDR3 reads CASSPGTFDYGYTF. The CDR3 bases are TGTGCCAGCAGCCCTGGGACTTTTGACTATGGCTACACCTTC.

The CDR3 region is CASSLRGSDEKLFF. The DNA for the CDR3 is TGTGCCAGCAGCTTACGAGGGTCAGATGAAAAACTGTTTTTT. The genes are TRBV7-9 and TRBJ1-4; D is undetermined. The V gene's germline CDR1 is SEHNR and CDR2 FQNEAQ (reference sequence). There are 14 residues in the CDR3. V lost 2 bases, J lost 6 bases, and 10 bases lay in between. The full variable domain, with the rest looked up from reference TRBV7-9 and TRBJ1-4, is DTGVSQNPRHKITKRGQNVTFRCDPISEHNRLYWYRQTLGQGPEFLTYFQNEAQLEKSRLLSDRFSAERPKGSFSTLEIQRTEQGDSAMYLCASSLRGSDEKLFFGSGTQLSVL.

This clone was counted a single time. The chain carries TRBV4-1 and TRBJ2-3, with 9 bases that match TRBD2. The CDR3 contains 16 residues. V trimming: 2 bases; J trimming: 0 bases; junction bases outside the gene matches: 3. Germline V lookup: CDR1 MGHRA, CDR2 YSYEKL. DNA for the CDR3: TGCGCCAGCAGCCAACTTAGCGGGGGAAGCACAGATACGCAGTATTTT. It translates to CASSQLSGGSTDTQYF.

The J gene is TRBJ1-2, the V gene TRBV4-2, with a possible D match to TRBD1 (5 bases). This CDR3 region has 16 residues. Germline values: CDR1 LGHNA, CDR2 YNFKEQ. V was pared by 0 bases and J by 0 bases, with 11 bases between. The CDR3 loop is CASSQDMVGANYGYTF. CDR3 DNA: TGTGCCAGCAGCCAAGATATGGTAGGGGCTAACTATGGCTACACCTTC.

The chain couples TRBV30 to TRBJ1-5, with D perhaps matching TRBD1 (6 bases). This CDR3 has 15 residues. Germline V lookup: CDR1 GTSNPN, CDR2 SVGIG (reference sequence). V was clipped by 3 bases and J by 3 bases, with 15 bases between them. CDR3 sequence: CAWSVMQGPNQPQHF. The CDR3 region has the DNA TGTGCCTGGAGCGTAATGCAGGGGCCCAATCAGCCCCAGCATTTT.

The chain has TRBV25-1 and TRBJ1-2, with TRBD1 matching over 7 bases. CDR1 and CDR2 from the germline V gene are MGHDK and SYGVNS. This CDR3 is 13 amino acids long. Trimming at V came to 1 base and at J to 8 bases, leaving 4 bases not matched to a gene. CDR3 sequence: CASSESNRGGYTF. The CDR3 bases are TGTGCCAGCAGTGAATCGAACAGGGGCGGCTACACCTTC.

This clone showed up just once. The V call is TRBV19, the J call TRBJ2-6; 11 bases are shared with TRBD1. In germline, CDR1 is LNHDA, CDR2 SQIVND (reference sequence). The CDR3 has 17 residues. The junction had 11 bases not matched to a gene; V was cut back by 9 bases and J by 4 bases. CDR3 amino acids: CASGQGATSYGANVLTF. The CDR3, as DNA: TGTGCCAGCGGACAGGGGGCAACTTCGTACGGGGCCAACGTCCTGACTTTC.

The chain couples TRBV18 to TRBJ1-4; 7 nucleotides agree with TRBD1. Germline CDR1 reads KGHSH; CDR2 reads LQKENI. The CDR3 runs to 15 residues. The J segment lost 7 bases and the V segment lost 3 bases, leaving 8 bases of the junction unmatched. The CDR3 reads CASSPDRLDSEKLFF. The CDR3 nucleotides read TGTGCCAGCTCACCGGACAGGTTAGATAGTGAAAAACTGTTTTTT.

The rearrangement joins TRBV15 to TRBJ2-1; 7 bases line up with TRBD1. CDR3 length: 14 amino acids. Unmatched junction bases numbered 4, after V lost 8 bases and J lost 0 bases. Germline lookup yields CDR1 LNHNV and CDR2 YYDKDF (reference sequence). The CDR3 spells CATQTGDSYNEQFF. The CDR3 nucleotides are TGTGCCACCCAAACAGGGGACTCCTACAATGAGCAGTTCTTC.

The chain uses TRBV6-5 and TRBJ1-1, with a tentative D call TRBD1 (5 bases). With 1 base removed from V and 1 base from J, the gap between germline ends came to 13 bases. CDR3 length: 16 residues. Germline V gene data show CDR1 as MNHEY and CDR2 as SVGAGI. CDR3 sequence reads: CASSYLRRGTNTEAFF. CDR3 nucleotides: TGTGCCAGCAGTTACTTGCGGAGGGGAACGAACACTGAAGCTTTCTTT.

This clone occurred a few times. The chain couples TRBV7-2 to TRBJ2-6; D call uncertain. Trimming took 1 base from V and 2 from J, leaving 6 bases between them. CDR3 length: 15 amino acids. Per the germline V gene, CDR1 is SGHTA and CDR2 is FQGNSA. The chain's CDR3 is CASSLESAGANVLTF. The CDR3 DNA sequence: TGTGCCAGCAGCTTAGAGAGCGCTGGGGCCAACGTCCTGACTTTC.

The chain is built from TRBV5-6 and TRBJ1-2; D is unclear. Germline V gene lookup returns CDR1 SGHDT and CDR2 YYEEEE. The length of the CDR3 is 14 residues. V lost 4 bases and J lost 5, with 15 bases in between. Written as DNA, the CDR3 is TGTGCCAGCAGCCGACCTTCAGTGGAGTATGGCTACACCTTC. Its protein product is CASSRPSVEYGYTF.

This chain connects TRBV6-5 to TRBJ1-1; D not resolved. The V gene's germline CDR1 is MNHEY and CDR2 SVGAGI. The CDR3 has 13 amino acids. Between the trimmed V and J ends, which lost 6 bases and 4 bases, there was a span of 12 bases. As DNA, the CDR3 is TGTGCCAGCAGAGGAGCGGAGGGCACTGAAGCTTTCTTT. As protein: CASRGAEGTEAFF.

The rearrangement links TRBV7-9 to TRBJ1-1, with TRBD1 matching 7 bases. This CDR3 is built from 16 residues. Germline assignment: CDR1 SEHNR and CDR2 FQNEAQ (reference sequence). With V trimmed by 2 bases and J by 1 base, 7 bases remained unmatched. The CDR3 reads CASSLRRGTANTEAFF. CDR3 sequence (DNA): TGTGCCAGCAGCTTACGACGGGGGACAGCGAACACTGAAGCTTTCTTT.

This chain connects TRBV6-5 to TRBJ1-2; the D gene is possibly TRBD1 (6 bases). Trimming took 5 bases from V and 1 from J, leaving 8 bases between them. Germline loops: CDR1 MNHEY, CDR2 SVGAGI. This CDR3 is built from 13 residues. The DNA for the CDR3 is TGTGCCAGCAGTAGGACAGTTAACTATGGCTACACCTTC. It yields the protein CASSRTVNYGYTF.

The chain is built from TRBV5-4 and TRBJ2-1, with 7 nucleotides matching TRBD1. CDR1 SGHNT and CDR2 YYREEE come from the germline V gene (reference sequence). The CDR3 has 14 amino acids. The J segment lost 6 bases and the V segment lost 3 bases, leaving 6 bases of the junction unmatched. CDR3 coding DNA: TGTGCCAGCAGCTCTCCTGACAGGGTCAATGAGCAGTTCTTC. It yields the protein CASSSPDRVNEQFF.

The chain links TRBV29-1 to TRBJ2-6; 10 nucleotides match TRBD2. The CDR3 is 17 residues long. With V trimmed by 6 bases and J by 2 bases, 10 bases remained unmatched. CDR1 is SQVTM and CDR2 is ANQGSEA in the germline V gene. DNA for the CDR3: TGCAGCGTGGGGGGGCTAGCGGGAGTGACTGGGGCCAACGTCCTGACTTTC. Encoded protein: CSVGGLAGVTGANVLTF.

The chain joins TRBV6-5 to TRBJ2-5, with TRBD2 matching 9 bases. Looked up from germline, CDR1 is MNHEY and CDR2 is SVGAGI. V lost 0 bases to trimming and J lost 2 bases; unmatched junction nucleotides: 4. CDR3 length equals 16 residues. In DNA, the CDR3 is TGTGCCAGCAGTTACTCGCCTAGCGGGACGCAAGAGACCCAGTACTTC. It codes for CASSYSPSGTQETQYF.